Detailed here is one T cell receptor beta chain. Antigen: not known. The study ran its PCR with 60 Vbeta and 13 Jbeta primers. Produced via immunoSEQ multiplex PCR; TCRdb's table is partial and in-frame only. The top ten clones hold around 5.8% of a sample with roughly 120,000 clones, 65% to 80% of them seen once. The CDR3 totals 13 residues. CDR1 LNHDA and CDR2 SQIVND come from the germline V gene (reference sequence). The V gene lost 6 bases and the J gene lost 7 bases, with 15 bases spanning the gap. The data belong to a study of cytomegalovirus exposure and HLA in healthy donors. Findings and limits, study-wide: A later analysis showed HLA-associated TCR beta chains outstripping equally common others in clonal expansion. Rarity marked most TCR sequences, yet some public TCRs occurred in many donors. The records held CMV serostatus as the only immune exposure information. A later analysis linked a missense DCLRE1C variant to TCR beta V- and J-gene trimming.

The rearrangement uses TRBV19 and TRBJ1-1, with TRBD1 as a possible D gene (6 bases). The clonotype comes from a man younger than 35 in good health and CMV-seropositive. The sample consisted of PBMCs. Written as DNA, the CDR3 is TGTGCCAGTAGGCCACAGGGACGGGGTGAAGCTTTCTTT. Amino acids: CASRPQGRGEAFF.